This T cell receptor (beta chain) emerged from a study of T cells in Graves' hyperthyroidism and ophthalmopathy (dated by TCRdb to the late 2010s). Study-wide context: Peripheral blood was collected at initial diagnosis, before any treatment. Once sampling was done, hyperthyroidism patients were given methimazole at a starting dose of 30 mg daily, whereas ophthalmopathy patients were given high-dose intravenous methylprednisolone. Whether ophthalmopathy could be predicted prospectively was tested in an independent validation cohort made up of approximately 19 hyperthyroidism patients plus 17 patients who later progressed to ophthalmopathy. The roughly 91 discovery patients were randomly divided into training and test sets at a 7:3 ratio. The paper describes TCR Vbeta CDR3 sequencing of 140 or so peripheral blood samples, made up of around 41 ophthalmopathy patients, around 78 hyperthyroidism patients and around 17 progressor patients. To identify TCR V-J signatures that set the groups apart, the researchers used a discovery cohort of 100 patients, made up of 40 to 45 with Graves' ophthalmopathy and 57 with stable Graves' hyperthyroidism. In addition, the study compared T-cell repertoires in thyroid tissue and in blood from over 5 Graves' hyperthyroidism patients. Paper-wide results and their limitations: No statistical method was used to set the sample size in advance, and investigators knew the group allocation. In cross-validation, a model built on a 13 V-J signature told ophthalmopathy apart from stable hyperthyroidism with under 90% sensitivity and roughly 81% specificity, and in testing the same model reached 80%/75%. Most expanded thyroid clonotypes (frequency above 0.001) were also detected in blood, a finding suggesting that blood repertoires may reflect thyroid immune responses. In validation, progression to ophthalmopathy was predicted by the model with more than 65% sensitivity and 72.22% specificity, a median of roughly 6 months before onset.

The TCR beta CDR3 regions were amplified from RNA transcripts. The first round of RT-PCR for the TCR CDR3 was performed with the HTBI primer set and the Qiagen OneStep RT-PCR kit. A second multiplex PCR round built the libraries, followed by size selection and purification. Paired-end sequencing of the libraries was performed with 100 bp reads on an Illumina HiSeq2000. Regarding the original processing steps: SOAPnuke was used to process the raw data, removing reads that contained adapters or uncalled bases, had a mean Phred below 15, or lacked an exact match to the constant primer or identifier. High-quality paired reads were merged using COPE v1.2.5, and each unique nucleotide sequence was defined as a clonotype. MiTCR v1.1 was used to align clonotypes to the IMGT TRBV, TRBD and TRBJ reference segments. Only V-J combinations with frequency above 0.0001, covering 99.2% of repertoires, were analysed. The TCS score was defined as F50 (clonal expansion) divided by E x V (chaos), with BLOSUM62-based TCRdist calculated between CDR3 peptides within each V-J. Welch's t-statistics and random forest reduced fewer than 600 V-J features to 10 to 15, which were used in a naive Bayes classifier (R e1071). TCRdb redid the processing of the public reads, applying fastp at Q25 and MiXCR, and retained in-frame beta chains. Identical CDR3 protein sequences are pooled into one entry, listed with their most common genes and DNA. The V and J calls were not made by the authors but by TCRdb's processing. In this sample the table shows about 480,000 distinct CDR3 sequences, less than 25% of which occur a single time. Around 47% of the sample comes from the top ten.

This clonotype was recorded a few times. The antigen this receptor binds is unknown. Per-nucleotide qualities are absent, and no much larger clonotype sits a single base away. In the ophthalmopathy patients, disease was moderately to severely active, with a Clinical Activity Score of 3 or more, a NOSPECS grade of 4 or more, and a duration of less than 3 months. Exclusion was applied to patients with uncontrolled infections, other autoimmune diseases, pregnancy or lactation. Clinical symptoms, serum thyroxine and TRAb, thyroid ultrasound, and orbital computed tomography formed the basis for the diagnoses. PBMCs were isolated from 10 ml of fresh peripheral blood by Ficoll-Paque density gradient centrifugation. Total RNA was extracted with Trizol reagent, and quality was checked on an Agilent 2100 Bioanalyzer. Input material: blood. This sequence was found in a woman in her 70s with Graves' ophthalmopathy.

The DNA is as follows: TGTGCCAGCAGTGCTACGGACCTGAAAAACATTCAGTACTTC. It is translated as CASSATDLKNIQYF. The rearranged chain carries TRBV6-1 and TRBJ2-4; confidence is insufficient to name the D gene. Its CDR3 holds 14 amino acids, cysteine through phenylalanine. CDR3 DNA is the only sequence kept; it has 42 bases, read in frame from the first base. At the junction V is shortened by 4 bases and J by 4 bases, with 11 bases in between. CDR1 MNHNS and CDR2 SASEGT were looked up in the germline V gene.